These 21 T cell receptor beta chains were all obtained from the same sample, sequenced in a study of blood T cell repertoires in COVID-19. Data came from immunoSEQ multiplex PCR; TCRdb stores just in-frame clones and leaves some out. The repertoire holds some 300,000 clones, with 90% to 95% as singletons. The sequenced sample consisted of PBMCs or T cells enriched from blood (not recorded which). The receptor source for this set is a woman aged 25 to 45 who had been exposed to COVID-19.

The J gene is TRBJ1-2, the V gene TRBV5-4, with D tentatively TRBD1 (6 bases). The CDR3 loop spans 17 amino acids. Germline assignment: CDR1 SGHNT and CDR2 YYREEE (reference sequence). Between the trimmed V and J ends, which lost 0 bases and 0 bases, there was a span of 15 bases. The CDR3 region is CASSLEGDGYSNYGYTF. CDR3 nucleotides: TGTGCCAGCAGCTTGGAGGGGGATGGTTATTCTAACTATGGCTACACCTTC.

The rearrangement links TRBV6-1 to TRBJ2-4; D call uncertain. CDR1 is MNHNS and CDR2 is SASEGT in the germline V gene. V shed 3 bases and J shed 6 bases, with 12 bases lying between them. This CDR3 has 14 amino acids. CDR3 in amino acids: CASSERAIGNIQYF. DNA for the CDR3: TGTGCCAGCAGTGAGAGAGCGATAGGAAACATTCAGTACTTC.

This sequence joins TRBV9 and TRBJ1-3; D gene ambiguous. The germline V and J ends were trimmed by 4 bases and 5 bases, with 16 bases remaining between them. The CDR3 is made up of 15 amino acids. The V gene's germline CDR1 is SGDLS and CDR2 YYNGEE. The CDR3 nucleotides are TGTGCCAGCAGCCCCAGTCTTGGCAGGAGAAACACCATATATTTT. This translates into CASSPSLGRRNTIYF. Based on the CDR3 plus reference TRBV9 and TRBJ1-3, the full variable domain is DSGVTQTPKHLITATGQRVTLRCSPRSGDLSVYWYQQSLDQGLQFLIQYYNGEERAKGNILERFSAQQFPDLHSELNLSSLELGDSALYFCASSPSLGRRNTIYFGEGSWLTVV.

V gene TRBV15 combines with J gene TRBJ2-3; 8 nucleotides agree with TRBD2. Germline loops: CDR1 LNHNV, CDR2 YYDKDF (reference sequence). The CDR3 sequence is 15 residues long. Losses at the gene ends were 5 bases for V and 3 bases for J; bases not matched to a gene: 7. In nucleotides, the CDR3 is TGTGCCACCAGCGAAGCGGGGGCTGTAACAGATACGCAGTATTTT. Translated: CATSEAGAVTDTQYF.

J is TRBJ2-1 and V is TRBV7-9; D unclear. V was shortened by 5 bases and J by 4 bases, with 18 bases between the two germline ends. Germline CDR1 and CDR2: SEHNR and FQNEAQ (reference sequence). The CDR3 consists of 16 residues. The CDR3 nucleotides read TGTGCCAGCAGCCACGACCCAGAGCGAAGTTACAATGAGCAGTTCTTC. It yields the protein CASSHDPERSYNEQFF.

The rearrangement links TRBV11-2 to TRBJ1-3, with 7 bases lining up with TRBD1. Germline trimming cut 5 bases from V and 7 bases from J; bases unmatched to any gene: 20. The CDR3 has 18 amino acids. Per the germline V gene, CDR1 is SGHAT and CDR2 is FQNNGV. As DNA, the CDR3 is TGTGCCAGCAGCGCCACCCCTAGGGTAGGGGGCTTGGGGAACACCATATATTTT. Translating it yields CASSATPRVGGLGNTIYF.

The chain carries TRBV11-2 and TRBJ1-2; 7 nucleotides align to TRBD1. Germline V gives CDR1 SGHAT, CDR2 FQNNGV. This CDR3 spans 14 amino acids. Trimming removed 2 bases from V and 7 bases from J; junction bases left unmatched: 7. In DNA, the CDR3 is TGTGCCAGCAGCTTATCGTCCCGGGACAGTGGCTACACCTTC. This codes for CASSLSSRDSGYTF.

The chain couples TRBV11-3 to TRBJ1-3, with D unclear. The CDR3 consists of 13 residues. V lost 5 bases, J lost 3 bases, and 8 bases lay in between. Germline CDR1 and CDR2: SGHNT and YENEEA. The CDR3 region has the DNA TGTGCCAGCAGCCCCTCCGGTGGAAACACCATATATTTT. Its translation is CASSPSGGNTIYF.

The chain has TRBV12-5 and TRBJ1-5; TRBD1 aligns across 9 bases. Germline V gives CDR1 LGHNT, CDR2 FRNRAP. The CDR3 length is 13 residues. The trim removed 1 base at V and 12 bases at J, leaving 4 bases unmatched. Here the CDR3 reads CASGLDQTGGQHF. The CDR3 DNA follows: TGTGCTAGTGGTTTGGACCAGACAGGGGGCCAGCATTTT.

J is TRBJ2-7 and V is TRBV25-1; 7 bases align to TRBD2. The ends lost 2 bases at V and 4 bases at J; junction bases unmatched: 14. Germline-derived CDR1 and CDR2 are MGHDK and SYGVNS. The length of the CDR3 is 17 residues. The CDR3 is CASSEAGERGPSYEQYF. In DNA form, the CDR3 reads TGTGCCAGCAGTGAAGCGGGGGAGAGGGGCCCAAGTTACGAGCAGTACTTC.

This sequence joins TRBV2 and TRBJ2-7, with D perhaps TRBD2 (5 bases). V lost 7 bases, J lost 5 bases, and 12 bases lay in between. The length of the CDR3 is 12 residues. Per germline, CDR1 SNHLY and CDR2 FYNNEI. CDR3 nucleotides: TGTGCCAGCATGACCCGGGGAAACGAGCAGTACTTC. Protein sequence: CASMTRGNEQYF.

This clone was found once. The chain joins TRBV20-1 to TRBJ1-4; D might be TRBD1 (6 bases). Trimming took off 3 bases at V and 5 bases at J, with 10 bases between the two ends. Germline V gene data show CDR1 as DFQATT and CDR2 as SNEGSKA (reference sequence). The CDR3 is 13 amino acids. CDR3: CSASRTANEKLFF. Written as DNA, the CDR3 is TGCAGTGCTAGTAGGACAGCGAATGAAAAACTGTTTTTT.

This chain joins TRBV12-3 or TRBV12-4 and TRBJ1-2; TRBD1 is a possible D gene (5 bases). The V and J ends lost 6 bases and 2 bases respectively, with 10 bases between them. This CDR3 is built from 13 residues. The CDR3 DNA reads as TGTGCCAGCAGCCGTGGGGGGAACTATGGCTACACCTTC. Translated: CASSRGGNYGYTF.

The CDR3 sequence is CASSPFEARGGNSPLHF. For the CDR3, the DNA is TGCGCCAGCAGCCCGTTCGAGGCAAGGGGCGGCAATTCACCCCTCCACTTT. The chain joins TRBV4-1 to TRBJ1-6; D may be TRBD1 (5 bases). The CDR3 extends over 17 amino acids. With 4 bases removed from V and 7 bases from J, the gap between germline ends came to 20 bases. The germline V gene has CDR1 MGHRA and CDR2 YSYEKL.

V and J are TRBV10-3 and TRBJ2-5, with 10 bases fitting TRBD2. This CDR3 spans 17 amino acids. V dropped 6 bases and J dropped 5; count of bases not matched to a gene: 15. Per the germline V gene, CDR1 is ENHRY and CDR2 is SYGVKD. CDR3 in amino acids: CAIRAQGDSGGKETQYF. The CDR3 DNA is TGTGCCATCAGGGCTCAGGGGGATAGCGGGGGGAAGGAGACCCAGTACTTC.

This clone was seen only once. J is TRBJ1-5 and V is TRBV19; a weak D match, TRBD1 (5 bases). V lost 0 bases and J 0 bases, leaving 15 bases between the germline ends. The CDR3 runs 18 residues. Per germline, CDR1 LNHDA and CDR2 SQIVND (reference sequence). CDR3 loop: CASSIDGGDGSSNQPQHF. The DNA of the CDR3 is TGTGCCAGTAGTATAGACGGGGGGGACGGGTCTAGCAATCAGCCCCAGCATTTT.

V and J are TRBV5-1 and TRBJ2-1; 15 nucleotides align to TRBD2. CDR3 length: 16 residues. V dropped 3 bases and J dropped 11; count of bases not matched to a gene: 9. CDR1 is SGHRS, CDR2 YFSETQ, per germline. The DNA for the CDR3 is TGCGCCAGCAGCTCTGAGGGACTAGCGGGGGGAATGCAGCAGTTCTTC. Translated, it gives CASSSEGLAGGMQQFF.

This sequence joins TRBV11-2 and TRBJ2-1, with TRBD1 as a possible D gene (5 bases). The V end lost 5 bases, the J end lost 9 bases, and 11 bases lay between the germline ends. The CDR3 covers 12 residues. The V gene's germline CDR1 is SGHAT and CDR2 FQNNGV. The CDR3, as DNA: TGTGCCAGCAGCGCGCTCGACAGTGAGCAGTTCTTC. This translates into CASSALDSEQFF. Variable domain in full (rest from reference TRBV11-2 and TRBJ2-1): EAGVAQSPRYKIIEKRQSVAFWCNPISGHATLYWYQQILGQGPKLLIQFQNNGVVDDSQLPKDRFSAERLKGVDSTLKIQPAKLEDSAVYLCASSALDSEQFFGPGTRLTVL.

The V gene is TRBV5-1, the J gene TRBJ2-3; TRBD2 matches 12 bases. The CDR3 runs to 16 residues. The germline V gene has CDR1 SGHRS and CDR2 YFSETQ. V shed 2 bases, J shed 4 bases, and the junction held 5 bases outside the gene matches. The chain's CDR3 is CASSLGSSGGADTQYF. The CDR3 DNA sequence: TGCGCCAGCAGCTTAGGGTCTAGCGGGGGGGCAGATACGCAGTATTTT. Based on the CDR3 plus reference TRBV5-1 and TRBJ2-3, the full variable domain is KAGVTQTPRYLIKTRGQQVTLSCSPISGHRSVSWYQQTPGQGLQFLFEYFSETQRNKGNFPGRFSGRQFSNSRSEMNVSTLELGDSALYLCASSLGSSGGADTQYFGPGTRLTVL.

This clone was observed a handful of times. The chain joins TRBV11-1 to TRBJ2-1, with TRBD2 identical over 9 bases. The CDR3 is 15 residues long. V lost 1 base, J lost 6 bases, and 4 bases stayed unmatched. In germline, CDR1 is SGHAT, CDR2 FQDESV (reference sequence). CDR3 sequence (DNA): TGTGCCAGCAGCTTAGGGCTAGCGGGGCCCAATGAGCAGTTCTTC. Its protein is CASSLGLAGPNEQFF.

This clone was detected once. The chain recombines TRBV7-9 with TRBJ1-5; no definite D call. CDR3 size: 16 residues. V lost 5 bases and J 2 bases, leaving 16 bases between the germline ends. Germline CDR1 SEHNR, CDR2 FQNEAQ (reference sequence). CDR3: CASSPGKGGGNQPQHF. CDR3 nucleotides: TGTGCCAGCAGCCCCGGGAAGGGCGGTGGCAATCAGCCCCAGCATTTT.